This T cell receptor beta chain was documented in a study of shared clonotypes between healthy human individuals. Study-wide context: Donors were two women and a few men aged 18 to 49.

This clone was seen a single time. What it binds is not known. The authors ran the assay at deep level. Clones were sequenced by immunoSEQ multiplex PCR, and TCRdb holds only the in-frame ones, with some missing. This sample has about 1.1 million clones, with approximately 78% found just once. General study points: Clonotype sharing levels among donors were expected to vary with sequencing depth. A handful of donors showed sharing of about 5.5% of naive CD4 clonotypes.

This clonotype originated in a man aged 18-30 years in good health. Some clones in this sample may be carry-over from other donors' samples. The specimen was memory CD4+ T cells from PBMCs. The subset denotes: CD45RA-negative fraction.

The CDR3 loop reads CASSKQHAIAGLSYNEQFF. The CDR3 DNA reads TGTGCCAGTAGTAAACAACACGCGATAGCGGGACTGTCCTACAATGAGCAGTTCTTC. The chain joins TRBV19 to TRBJ2-1; 8 nucleotides agree with TRBD2. The CDR3 totals 19 residues. V lost 4 bases, J lost 1 base, and 15 bases stayed unmatched. From germline, CDR1 is LNHDA and CDR2 SQIVND (reference sequence).